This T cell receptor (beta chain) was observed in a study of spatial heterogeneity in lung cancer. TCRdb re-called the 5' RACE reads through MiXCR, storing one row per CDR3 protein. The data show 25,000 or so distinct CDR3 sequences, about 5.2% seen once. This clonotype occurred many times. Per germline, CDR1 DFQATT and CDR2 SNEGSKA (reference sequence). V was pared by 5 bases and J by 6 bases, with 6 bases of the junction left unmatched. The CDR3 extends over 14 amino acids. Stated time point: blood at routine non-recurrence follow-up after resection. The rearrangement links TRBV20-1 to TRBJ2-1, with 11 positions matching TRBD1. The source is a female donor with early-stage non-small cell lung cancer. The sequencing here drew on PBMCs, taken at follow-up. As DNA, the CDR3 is TGCAGTGCTCTCGGACAGGGGGCTGGCAATGAGCAGTTCTTC. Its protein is CSALGQGAGNEQFF.